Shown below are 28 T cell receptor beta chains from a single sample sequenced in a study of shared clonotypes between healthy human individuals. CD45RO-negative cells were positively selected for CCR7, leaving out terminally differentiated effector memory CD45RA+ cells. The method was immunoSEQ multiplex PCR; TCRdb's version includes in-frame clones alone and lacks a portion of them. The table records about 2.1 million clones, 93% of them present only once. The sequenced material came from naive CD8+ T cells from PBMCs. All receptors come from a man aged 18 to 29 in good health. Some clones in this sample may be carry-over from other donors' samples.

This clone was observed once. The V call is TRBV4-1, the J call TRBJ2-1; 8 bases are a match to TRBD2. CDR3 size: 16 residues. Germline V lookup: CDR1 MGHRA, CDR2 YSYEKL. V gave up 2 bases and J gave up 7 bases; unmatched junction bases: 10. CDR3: CASSQSGLAAGNEQFF. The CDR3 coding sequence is TGCGCCAGCAGCCAATCCGGACTAGCTGCTGGGAATGAGCAGTTCTTC.

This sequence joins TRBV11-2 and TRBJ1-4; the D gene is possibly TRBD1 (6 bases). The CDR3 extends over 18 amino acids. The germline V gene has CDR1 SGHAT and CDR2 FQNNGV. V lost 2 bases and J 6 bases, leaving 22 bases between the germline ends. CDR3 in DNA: TGTGCCAGCAGCTTATTTTTGTCTTTGGGGGCTGGGGATGAAAAACTGTTTTTT. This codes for CASSLFLSLGAGDEKLFF.

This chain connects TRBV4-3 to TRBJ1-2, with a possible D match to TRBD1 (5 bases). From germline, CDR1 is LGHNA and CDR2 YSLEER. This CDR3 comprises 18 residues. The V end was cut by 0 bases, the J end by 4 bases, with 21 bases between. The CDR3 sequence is CASSQDWGWGLKGYGYTF. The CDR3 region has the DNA TGCGCCAGCAGCCAAGATTGGGGCTGGGGCTTAAAGGGCTATGGCTACACCTTC.

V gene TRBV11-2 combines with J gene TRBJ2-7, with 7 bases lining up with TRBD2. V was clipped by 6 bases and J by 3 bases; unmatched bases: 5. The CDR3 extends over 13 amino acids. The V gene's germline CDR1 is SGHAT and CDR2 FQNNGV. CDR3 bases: TGTGCCAGCAGGCCAACTAGCGTCTACGAGCAGTACTTC. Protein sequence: CASRPTSVYEQYF.

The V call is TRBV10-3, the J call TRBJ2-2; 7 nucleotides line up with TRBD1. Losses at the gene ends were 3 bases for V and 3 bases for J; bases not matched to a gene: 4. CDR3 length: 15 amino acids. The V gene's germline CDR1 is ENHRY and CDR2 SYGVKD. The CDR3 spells CAISDWTGHTGELFF. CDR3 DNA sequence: TGTGCCATCAGTGACTGGACAGGACACACCGGGGAGCTGTTTTTT.

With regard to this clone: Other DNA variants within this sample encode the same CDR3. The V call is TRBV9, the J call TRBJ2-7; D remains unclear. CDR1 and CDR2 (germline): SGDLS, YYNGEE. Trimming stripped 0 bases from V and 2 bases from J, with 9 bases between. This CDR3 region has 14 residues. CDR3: CASSVEGNPYEQYF. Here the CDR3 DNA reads TGTGCCAGCAGCGTAGAGGGCAATCCCTACGAGCAGTACTTC.

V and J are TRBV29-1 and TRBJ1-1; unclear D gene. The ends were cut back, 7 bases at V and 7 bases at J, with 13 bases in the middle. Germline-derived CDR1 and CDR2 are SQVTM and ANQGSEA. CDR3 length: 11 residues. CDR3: CSAVKVGEAFF. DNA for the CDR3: TGCAGCGCTGTAAAAGTGGGTGAAGCTTTCTTT.

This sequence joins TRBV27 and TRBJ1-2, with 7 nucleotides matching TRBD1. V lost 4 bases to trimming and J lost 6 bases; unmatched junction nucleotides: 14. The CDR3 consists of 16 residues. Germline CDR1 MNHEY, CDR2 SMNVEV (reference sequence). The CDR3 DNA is TGTGCCAGCAGTTCCCCAACCTTGACAGGGTCGAATGGCTACACCTTC. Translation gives CASSSPTLTGSNGYTF.

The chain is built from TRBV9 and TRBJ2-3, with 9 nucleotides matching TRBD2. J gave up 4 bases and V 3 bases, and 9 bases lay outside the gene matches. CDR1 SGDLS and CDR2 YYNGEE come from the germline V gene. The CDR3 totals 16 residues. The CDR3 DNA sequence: TGTGCCAGCAGCGCGGGTAGCGGGAGAGTATCAGATACGCAGTATTTT. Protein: CASSAGSGRVSDTQYF.

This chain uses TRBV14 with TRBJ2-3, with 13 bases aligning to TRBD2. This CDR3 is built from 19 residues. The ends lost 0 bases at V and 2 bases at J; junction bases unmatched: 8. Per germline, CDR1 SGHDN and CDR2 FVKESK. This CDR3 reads CASSQDLLGLAGDTDTQYF. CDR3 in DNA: TGTGCCAGCAGCCAAGATTTATTAGGACTAGCGGGGGACACAGATACGCAGTATTTT. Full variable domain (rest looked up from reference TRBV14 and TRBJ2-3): EAGVTQFPSHSVIEKGQTVTLRCDPISGHDNLYWYRRVMGKEIKFLLHFVKESKQDESGMPNNRFLAERTGGTYSTLKVQPAELEDSGVYFCASSQDLLGLAGDTDTQYFGPGTRLTVL.

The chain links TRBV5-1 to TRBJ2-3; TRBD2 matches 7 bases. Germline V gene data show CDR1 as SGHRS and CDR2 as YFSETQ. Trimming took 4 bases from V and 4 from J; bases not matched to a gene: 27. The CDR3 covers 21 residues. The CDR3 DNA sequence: TGCGCCAGCAGCCCCCCCCTAGAAGTGGGAGCAAGCGGGGTCCCCGCAGATACGCAGTATTTT. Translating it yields CASSPPLEVGASGVPADTQYF.

In DNA form, the CDR3 reads TGTGCCAGCAGAGGGGCTTACAATGAGCAGTTCTTC. It specifies CASRGAYNEQFF. The chain employs TRBV7-8 and TRBJ2-1; a possible D gene is TRBD1 (5 bases). The V gene's germline CDR1 is SGHVS and CDR2 FQNEAQ. The V end lost 6 bases, the J end lost 4 bases, and 7 bases lay between the germline ends. CDR3 size: 12 residues.

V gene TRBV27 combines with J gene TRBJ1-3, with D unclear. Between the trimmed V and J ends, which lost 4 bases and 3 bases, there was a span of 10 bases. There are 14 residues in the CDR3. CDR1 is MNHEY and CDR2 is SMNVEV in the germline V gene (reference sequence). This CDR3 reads CASSSLPFGNTIYF. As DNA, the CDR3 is TGTGCCAGCAGTTCCCTACCTTTTGGAAACACCATATATTTT.

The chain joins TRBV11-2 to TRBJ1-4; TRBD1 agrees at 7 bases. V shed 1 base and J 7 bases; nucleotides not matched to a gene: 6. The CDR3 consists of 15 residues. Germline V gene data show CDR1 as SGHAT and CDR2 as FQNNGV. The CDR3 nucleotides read TGTGCCAGCAGCTTAGTGCGACAGGGAATTGAAAAACTGTTTTTT. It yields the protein CASSLVRQGIEKLFF.

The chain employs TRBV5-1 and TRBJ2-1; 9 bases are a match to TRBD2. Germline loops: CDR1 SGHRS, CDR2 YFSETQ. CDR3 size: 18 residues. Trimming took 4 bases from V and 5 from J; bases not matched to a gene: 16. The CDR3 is CASSQGQLTSGADNEQFF. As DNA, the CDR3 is TGCGCCAGCAGCCAGGGACAGCTGACTAGCGGAGCAGACAATGAGCAGTTCTTC.

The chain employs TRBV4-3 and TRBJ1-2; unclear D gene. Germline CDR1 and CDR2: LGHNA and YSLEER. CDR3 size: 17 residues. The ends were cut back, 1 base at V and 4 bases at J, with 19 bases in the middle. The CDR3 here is CASSQVGVSGFSYGYTF. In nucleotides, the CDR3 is TGCGCCAGCAGCCAAGTCGGGGTCAGCGGTTTTAGCTATGGCTACACCTTC.

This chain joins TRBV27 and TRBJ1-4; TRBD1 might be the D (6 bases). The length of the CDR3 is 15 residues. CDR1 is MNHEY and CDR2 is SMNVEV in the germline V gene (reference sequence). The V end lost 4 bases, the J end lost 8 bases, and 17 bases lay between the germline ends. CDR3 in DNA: TGTGCCAGCAGTTGGCACAGGGTAGCTCGGGAAAAACTGTTTTTT. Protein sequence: CASSWHRVAREKLFF.

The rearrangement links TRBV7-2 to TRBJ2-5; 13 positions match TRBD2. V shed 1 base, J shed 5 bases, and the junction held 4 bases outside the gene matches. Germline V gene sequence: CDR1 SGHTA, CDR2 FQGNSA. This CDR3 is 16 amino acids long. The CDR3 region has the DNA TGTGCCAGCAGCTTAGGACTAGCGGGAGGAGGCGAGACCCAGTACTTC. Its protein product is CASSLGLAGGGETQYF.

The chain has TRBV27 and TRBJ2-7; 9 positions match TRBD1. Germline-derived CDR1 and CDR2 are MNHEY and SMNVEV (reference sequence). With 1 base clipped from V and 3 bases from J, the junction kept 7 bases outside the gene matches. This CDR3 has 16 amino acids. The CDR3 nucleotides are TGTGCCAGCAGTTTATTGTGGACAGGGGAGCTCTACGAGCAGTACTTC. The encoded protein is CASSLLWTGELYEQYF.

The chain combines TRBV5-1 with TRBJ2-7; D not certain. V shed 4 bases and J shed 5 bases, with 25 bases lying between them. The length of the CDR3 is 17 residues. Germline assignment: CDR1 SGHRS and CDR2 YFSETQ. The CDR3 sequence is CASSRLVRVQNGDEQYF. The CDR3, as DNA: TGCGCCAGCAGCCGATTAGTCCGGGTCCAGAACGGCGACGAGCAGTACTTC. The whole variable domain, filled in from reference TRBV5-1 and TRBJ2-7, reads KAGVTQTPRYLIKTRGQQVTLSCSPISGHRSVSWYQQTPGQGLQFLFEYFSETQRNKGNFPGRFSGRQFSNSRSEMNVSTLELGDSALYLCASSRLVRVQNGDEQYFGPGTRLTVT.

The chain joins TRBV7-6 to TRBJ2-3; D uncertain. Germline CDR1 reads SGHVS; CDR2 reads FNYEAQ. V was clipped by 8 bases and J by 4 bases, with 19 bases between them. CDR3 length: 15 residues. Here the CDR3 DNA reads TGTGCCAGCTCCGTCGGAACAGAGCAAGCAGATACGCAGTATTTT. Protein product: CASSVGTEQADTQYF.

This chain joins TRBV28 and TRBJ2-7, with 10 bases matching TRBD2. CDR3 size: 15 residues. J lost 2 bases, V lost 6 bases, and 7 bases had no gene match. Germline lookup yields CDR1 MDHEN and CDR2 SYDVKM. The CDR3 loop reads CASRIQREGPYEQYF. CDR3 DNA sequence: TGTGCCAGCAGAATACAGCGGGAGGGCCCCTACGAGCAGTACTTC.

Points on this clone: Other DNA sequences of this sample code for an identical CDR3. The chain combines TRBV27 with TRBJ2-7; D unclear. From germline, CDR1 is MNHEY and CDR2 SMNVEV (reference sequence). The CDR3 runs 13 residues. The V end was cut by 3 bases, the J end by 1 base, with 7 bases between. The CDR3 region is CASSLRHSYEQYF. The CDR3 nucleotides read TGTGCCAGCAGTTTGCGACATTCCTACGAGCAGTACTTC.

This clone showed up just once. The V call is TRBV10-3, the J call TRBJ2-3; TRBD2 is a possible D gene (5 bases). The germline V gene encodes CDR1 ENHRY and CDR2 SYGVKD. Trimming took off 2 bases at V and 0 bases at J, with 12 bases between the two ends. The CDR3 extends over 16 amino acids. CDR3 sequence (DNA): TGTGCCATCAGTGAGCCTGACTACCTGAGCACAGATACGCAGTATTTT. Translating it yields CAISEPDYLSTDTQYF.

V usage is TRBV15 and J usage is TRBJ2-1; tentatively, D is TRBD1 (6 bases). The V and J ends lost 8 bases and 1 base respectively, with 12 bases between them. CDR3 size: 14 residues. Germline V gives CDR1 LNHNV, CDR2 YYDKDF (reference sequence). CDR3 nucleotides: TGTGCCACCGTTCAGGGGCCATCCTACAATGAGCAGTTCTTC. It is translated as CATVQGPSYNEQFF.

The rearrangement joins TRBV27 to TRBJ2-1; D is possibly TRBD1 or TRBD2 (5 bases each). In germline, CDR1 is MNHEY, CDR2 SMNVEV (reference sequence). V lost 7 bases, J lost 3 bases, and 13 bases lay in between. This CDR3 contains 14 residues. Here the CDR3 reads CASTLLGGYNEQFF. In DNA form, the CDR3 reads TGTGCCAGCACCCTCCTTGGGGGCTACAATGAGCAGTTCTTC.

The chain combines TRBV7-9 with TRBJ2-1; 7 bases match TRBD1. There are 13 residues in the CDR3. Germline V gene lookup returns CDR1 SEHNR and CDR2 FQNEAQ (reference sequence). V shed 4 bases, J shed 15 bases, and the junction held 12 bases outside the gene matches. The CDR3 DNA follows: TGTGCCAGCAGCTCGACTGACAGGGCTTCCCGGTTCTTC. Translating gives CASSSTDRASRFF.

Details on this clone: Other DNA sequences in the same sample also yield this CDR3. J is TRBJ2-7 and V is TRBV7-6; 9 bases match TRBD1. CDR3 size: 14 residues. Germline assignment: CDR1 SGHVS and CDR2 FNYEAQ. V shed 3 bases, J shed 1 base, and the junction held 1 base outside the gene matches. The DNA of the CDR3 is TGTGCCAGCAGCTTGACAGGGGGTTCCTACGAGCAGTACTTC. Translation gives CASSLTGGSYEQYF.